Only one count was recorded for the clone carrying this T cell receptor beta chain. Its antigen is not known. Specified treatment: oral pan-JAK inhibitor, 5-10 mg twice daily. Peripheral blood and lesional scalp punch biopsies came from alopecia areata patients. Extraction of RNA preceded its reverse transcription into cDNA, which served as the sequencing template. The repertoire was sequenced with immunoSEQ multiplex PCR; TCRdb's copy has only in-frame clones and lacks some. The profile covers some 190,000 clones, with roughly three fifths appearing a single time and approximately 0.69% taken by the ten largest. This sample is part of a study of CD8+ T cells in alopecia areata. Whole-study context: Treatment with tofacitinib (6 to 18 months) was followed by 6 months off drug.

General study results and limits: Just one nonresponder means the tie between baseline CD8+ expansion and response stays uncertain. Clonality exceeded that of normal scalp in lesional scalp, most notably in alopecia totalis/universalis.

The CDR3 runs 16 residues. Germline assignment: CDR1 MNHNY and CDR2 SVGAGI (reference sequence). V trimming: 6 bases; J trimming: 5 bases; junction bases outside the gene matches: 7. This specimen consisted of CD4+ T cells sorted from blood, obtained at week 4, from a patient treated with tofacitinib. The chain uses TRBV6-6 and TRBJ2-5, with 15 positions matching TRBD2. The sequence came from a human donor with alopecia areata. CDR3 region: CASRAGTSGRRETQYF. Written as DNA, the CDR3 is TGTGCCAGCAGAGCTGGGACTAGCGGGAGGCGGGAGACCCAGTACTTC.